The present T cell receptor beta chain was sequenced within a study of T cells after posttransplantation cyclophosphamide. Assay used: immunoSEQ multiplex PCR; TCRdb lists only in-frame clones, some missing. The sample has fewer than 40,000 clones, 85% to 90% seen once. This clone was observed a single time. The CDR3 spans 13 residues. V was clipped by 4 bases and J by 4 bases; unmatched bases: 3. Germline CDR1 is SGHRS and CDR2 is YFSETQ. The sequence was collected from a woman between 35 and 50 years old with a blood cancer, CMV-positive, and with a related stem cell donor. The sequenced sample was PBMCs. The chain uses TRBV5-1 and TRBJ1-2; 8 bases align to TRBD1. The CDR3 protein is CASSPGGVYGYTF. The CDR3 nucleotides read TGCGCCAGCAGCCCAGGGGGCGTCTATGGCTACACCTTC.